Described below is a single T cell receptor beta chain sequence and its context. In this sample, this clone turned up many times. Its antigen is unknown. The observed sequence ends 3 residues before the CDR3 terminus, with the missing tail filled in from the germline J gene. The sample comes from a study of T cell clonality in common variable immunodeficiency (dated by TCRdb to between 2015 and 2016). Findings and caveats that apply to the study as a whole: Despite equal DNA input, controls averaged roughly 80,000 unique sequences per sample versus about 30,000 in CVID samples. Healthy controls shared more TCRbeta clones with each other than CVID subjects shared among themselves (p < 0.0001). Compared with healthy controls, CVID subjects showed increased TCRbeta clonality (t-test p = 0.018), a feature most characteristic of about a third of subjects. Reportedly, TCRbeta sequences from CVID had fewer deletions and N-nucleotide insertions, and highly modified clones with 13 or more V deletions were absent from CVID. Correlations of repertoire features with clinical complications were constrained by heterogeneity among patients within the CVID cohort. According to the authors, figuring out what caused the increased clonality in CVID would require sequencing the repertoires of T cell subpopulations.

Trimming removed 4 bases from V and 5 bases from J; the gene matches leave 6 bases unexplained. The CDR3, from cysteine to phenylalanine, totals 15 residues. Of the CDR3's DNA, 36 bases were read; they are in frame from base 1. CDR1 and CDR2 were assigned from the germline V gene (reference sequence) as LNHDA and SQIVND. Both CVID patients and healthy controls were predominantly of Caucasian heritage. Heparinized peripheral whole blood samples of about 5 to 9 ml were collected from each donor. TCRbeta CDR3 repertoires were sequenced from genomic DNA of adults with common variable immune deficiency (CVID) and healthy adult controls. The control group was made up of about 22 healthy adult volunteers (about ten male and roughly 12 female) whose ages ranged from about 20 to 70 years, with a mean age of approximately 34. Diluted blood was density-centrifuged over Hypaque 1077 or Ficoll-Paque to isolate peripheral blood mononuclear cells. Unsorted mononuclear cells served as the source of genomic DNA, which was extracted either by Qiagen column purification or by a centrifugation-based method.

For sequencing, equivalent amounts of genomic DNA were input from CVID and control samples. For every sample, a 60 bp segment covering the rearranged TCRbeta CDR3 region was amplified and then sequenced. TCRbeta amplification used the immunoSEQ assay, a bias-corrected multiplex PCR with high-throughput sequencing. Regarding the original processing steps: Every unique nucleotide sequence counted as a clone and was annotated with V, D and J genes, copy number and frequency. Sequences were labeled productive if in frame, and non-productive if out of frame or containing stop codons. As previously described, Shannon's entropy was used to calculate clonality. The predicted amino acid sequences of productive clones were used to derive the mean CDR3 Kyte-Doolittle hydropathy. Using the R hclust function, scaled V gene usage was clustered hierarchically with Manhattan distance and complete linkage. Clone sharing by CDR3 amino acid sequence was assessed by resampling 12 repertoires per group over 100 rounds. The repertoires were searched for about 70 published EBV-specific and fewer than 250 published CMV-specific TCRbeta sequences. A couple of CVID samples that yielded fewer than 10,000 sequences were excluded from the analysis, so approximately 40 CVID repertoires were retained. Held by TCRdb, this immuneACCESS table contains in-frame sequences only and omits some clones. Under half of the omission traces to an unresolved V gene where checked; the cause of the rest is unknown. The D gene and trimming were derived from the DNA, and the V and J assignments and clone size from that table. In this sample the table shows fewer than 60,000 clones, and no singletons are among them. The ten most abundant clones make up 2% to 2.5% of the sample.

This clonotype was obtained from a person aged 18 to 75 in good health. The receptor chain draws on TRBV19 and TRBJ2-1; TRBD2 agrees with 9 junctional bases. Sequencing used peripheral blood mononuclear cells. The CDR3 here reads CASSSLAGDNNEQFF. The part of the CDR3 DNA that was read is TGTGCCAGTAGTAGTTTAGCGGGGGATAACAATGAG.